This T cell receptor (beta chain) was captured in a study of human T cells and chemical hapten exposure. The CDR3 runs to 16 residues. Per the germline V gene, CDR1 is KGHSH and CDR2 is LQKENI. The ends were cut back, 1 base at V and 1 base at J, with 13 bases in the middle. TCRdb reprocessed the RACE reads with MiXCR, giving one entry per CDR3 protein. The sample shows some 50,000 distinct CDR3 sequences, 9.3% of them seen only once. Regarding time point: patch test 1, 2 weeks after DPC sensitization. Treatment: therapeutic diphenylcyclopropenone sensitization with weekly scalp DPC. The V gene is TRBV18, the J gene TRBJ1-1; D gene ambiguous. This clonotype was sampled from a woman aged 35 to 49 with alopecia areata. Some clones in this sample may be carry-over from other donors' samples. The sequenced sample was whole blood, obtained in connection with sensitization to the hapten diphenylcyclopropenone (DPC). CDR3 bases: TGTGCCAGCTCACCACTGCTTGCAGGTTCGAACACTGAAGCTTTCTTT. Amino acid sequence: CASSPLLAGSNTEAFF.